Listed here are 22 T cell receptor beta chains from one sample, sequenced in a study of sequential checkpoint blockade in melanoma. Treatment meaning: randomized to nivolumab then ipilimumab (arm A) or the reverse (arm B). Assay: immunoSEQ multiplex PCR; the TCRdb copy retains only in-frame clones and omits some. The sample lists about 18,000 clones; more than 25% were seen once. Sequences were derived from tumor tissue (inferred from file names), sampled from a patient given nivolumab and ipilimumab in sequence. The receptors shown here come from a human donor with melanoma.

The chain is built from TRBV19 and TRBJ2-5; 7 bases align to TRBD2. Losses at the gene ends were 2 bases for V and 2 bases for J; bases not matched to a gene: 5. Germline CDR1 and CDR2: LNHDA and SQIVND (reference sequence). CDR3 length: 15 residues. The CDR3 DNA follows: TGTGCCAGTAGTATATCCGGGACTATGCAAGAGACCCAGTACTTC. Translated, it gives CASSISGTMQETQYF.

The table lists this clone with a few counts. The chain employs TRBV6-8 and TRBJ1-4; no reliable D call. This CDR3 spans 14 amino acids. CDR1 and CDR2 (germline): MNHGY, SAAAGT. The V end was cut by 5 bases, the J end by 0 bases, with 7 bases between. This chain's CDR3 is CASSAVATNEKLFF. The CDR3 nucleotides are TGTGCCAGCAGTGCAGTTGCAACTAATGAAAAACTGTTTTTT.

This clone came up a few times. This chain joins TRBV6-8 and TRBJ2-5; no reliable D call. The CDR3 spans 13 residues. With 2 bases removed from V and 2 bases from J, the gap between germline ends came to 6 bases. CDR1 is MNHGY, CDR2 SAAAGT, per germline. Here the CDR3 reads CASSYGQQETQYF. In DNA, the CDR3 is TGTGCCAGCAGTTACGGGCAGCAAGAGACCCAGTACTTC.

The V and J genes are TRBV6-8 and TRBJ2-4, with D tentatively TRBD1 (6 bases). Per germline, CDR1 MNHGY and CDR2 SAAAGT. V was cut by 7 bases and J by 2 bases, with 15 bases left in between. The CDR3 extends over 15 amino acids. CDR3 in DNA: TGTGCCAGCACTCAAACCGGACAGCCCAAAAACATTCAGTACTTC. It translates to CASTQTGQPKNIQYF.

The sample holds many counts of this clone. This rearrangement joins TRBV9 to TRBJ2-5; the D gene is possibly TRBD1 (6 bases). V was trimmed by 5 bases and J by 5 bases, leaving 16 bases between them. CDR3 length: 14 amino acids. CDR1 SGDLS and CDR2 YYNGEE come from the germline V gene. The CDR3 region has the DNA TGTGCCAGCAGTCGAAGGGCAGGGGCCGAGACCCAGTACTTC. Protein sequence: CASSRRAGAETQYF. Full variable domain (remainder filled in from reference TRBV9 and TRBJ2-5): DSGVTQTPKHLITATGQRVTLRCSPRSGDLSVYWYQQSLDQGLQFLIQYYNGEERAKGNILERFSAQQFPDLHSELNLSSLELGDSALYFCASSRRAGAETQYFGPGTRLLVL.

The chain is built from TRBV14 and TRBJ1-2; D is perhaps TRBD1 (5 bases). V gave up 4 bases and J gave up 4 bases, with 13 bases separating them. This CDR3 comprises 14 residues. Germline CDR1 and CDR2: SGHDN and FVKESK. CDR3 sequence (DNA): TGTGCCAGCAGCCGCCGACAGTCGTCCTATGGCTACACCTTC. Amino acid sequence: CASSRRQSSYGYTF.

J is TRBJ2-2 and V is TRBV6-8, with D possibly matching TRBD1 (6 bases). This CDR3 has 14 residues. The V end lost 6 bases, the J end lost 5 bases, and 13 bases lay between the germline ends. Germline V gene lookup returns CDR1 MNHGY and CDR2 SAAAGT. The CDR3 spells CASRIEQGTGELFF. In DNA form, the CDR3 reads TGTGCCAGCAGGATAGAGCAGGGGACCGGGGAGCTGTTTTTT.

This chain connects TRBV18 to TRBJ2-5, with D perhaps matching TRBD2 (6 bases). This CDR3 region has 14 residues. V was trimmed by 4 bases and J by 2 bases, leaving 11 bases between them. Germline CDR1 reads KGHSH; CDR2 reads LQKENI. DNA for the CDR3: TGTGCCAGCTCACTTAATGCGGGACAAGAGACCCAGTACTTC. The encoded protein is CASSLNAGQETQYF. The complete variable domain, with remaining parts taken from reference TRBV18 and TRBJ2-5, reads NAGVMQNPRHLVRRRGQEARLRCSPMKGHSHVYWYRQLPEEGLKFMVYLQKENIIDESGMPKERFSAEFPKEGPSILRIQQVVRGDSAAYFCASSLNAGQETQYFGPGTRLLVL.

A few counts support this clone. V usage is TRBV6-8 and J usage is TRBJ2-1; D unresolved. Germline V gene sequence: CDR1 MNHGY, CDR2 SAAAGT. The CDR3 is 14 amino acids. Trimming removed 5 bases at V and 5 bases at J, with 13 bases between. Here the CDR3 reads CASSESNFNNEQFF. The CDR3 DNA sequence: TGTGCCAGCAGTGAGAGCAACTTTAACAATGAGCAGTTCTTC.

This clone was observed a single time. The chain is built from TRBV5-1 and TRBJ1-6; D is perhaps TRBD1 (6 bases). CDR1 SGHRS and CDR2 YFSETQ come from the germline V gene. The CDR3 is 14 residues long. The germline V and J ends were trimmed by 3 bases and 7 bases, with 11 bases remaining between them. In DNA form, the CDR3 reads TGCGCCAGCAGCTCTGGACAGCCAAATTCACCCCTCCACTTT. Its protein product is CASSSGQPNSPLHF.

The chain combines TRBV7-6 with TRBJ1-3; TRBD1 might be the D (6 bases). CDR3 length: 18 amino acids. Germline assignment: CDR1 SGHVS and CDR2 FNYEAQ. V lost 5 bases, J lost 1 base, and 21 bases lay in between. The CDR3 protein is CASSTATAGVISGNTIYF. In nucleotides, the CDR3 is TGTGCCAGCAGCACCGCAACCGCAGGGGTCATATCTGGAAACACCATATATTTT.

This rearrangement joins TRBV25-1 to TRBJ1-1, with D possibly TRBD1 on 6 matching bases. This CDR3 contains 13 residues. Trimming pared 8 bases from V and 1 base from J, leaving 11 bases between. The germline V gene has CDR1 MGHDK and CDR2 SYGVNS. The CDR3 DNA reads as TGTGCCAGCCGCAGGACAGAGAACACTGAAGCTTTCTTT. Translated, it gives CASRRTENTEAFF.

The rearrangement uses TRBV19 and TRBJ2-3; D perhaps matches TRBD1 (6 bases). The CDR3 extends over 14 amino acids. CDR1 and CDR2 (germline): LNHDA, SQIVND (reference sequence). V was shortened by 6 bases and J by 1 base, with 11 bases between the two germline ends. The chain's CDR3 is CASRRGIGTDTQYF. The CDR3 nucleotides read TGTGCCAGTAGGAGGGGGATAGGCACAGATACGCAGTATTTT.

The sample holds a few counts of this clone. This chain uses TRBV23-1 with TRBJ2-7, with D perhaps matching TRBD1 (5 bases). TRBV23-1 counts as an open reading frame of uncertain function. V gave up 4 bases and J gave up 7 bases, with 14 bases separating them. This CDR3 region has 13 residues. DNA of the CDR3: TGCGCCAGCAGTCCAGGGCCCGACGGGGAGCAGTACTTC. Protein sequence: CASSPGPDGEQYF.

This chain links TRBV6-8 with TRBJ2-5; D is perhaps TRBD2 (5 bases). Germline assignment: CDR1 MNHGY and CDR2 SAAAGT. Trimming took off 2 bases at V and 1 base at J, with 14 bases between the two ends. The CDR3 has 16 amino acids. The CDR3 DNA is TGTGCCAGCAGTTACATTTTGACTATCCTCCAAGAGACCCAGTACTTC. It codes for CASSYILTILQETQYF.

CDR3 loop: CASSPPGDNEQFF. The CDR3 DNA reads TGCGCCAGCAGCCCCCCCGGTGACAATGAGCAGTTCTTC. The chain links TRBV23-1 to TRBJ2-1; D not certain. Being an ORF, TRBV23-1 has a function that is uncertain. V gave up 6 bases and J gave up 5 bases, with 11 bases separating them. The CDR3 runs 13 residues.

This clone was seen a few times. The V call is TRBV6-8, the J call TRBJ2-1; 9 bases are shared with TRBD2. The germline gives CDR1 MNHGY, CDR2 SAAAGT. V gave up 4 bases and J gave up 5 bases; unmatched junction bases: 6. This CDR3 has 15 amino acids. The CDR3 region is CASSSGTSPHNEQFF. The CDR3 DNA sequence: TGTGCCAGCAGTTCCGGGACTAGCCCCCACAATGAGCAGTTCTTC.

The table lists this clone with a few counts. This rearrangement joins TRBV6-8 to TRBJ2-3, with D unclear. CDR3 size: 16 residues. CDR1 MNHGY and CDR2 SAAAGT come from the germline V gene. Between the trimmed V and J ends, which lost 11 bases and 1 base, there was a span of 22 bases. The CDR3, as DNA: TGTGCCTCACAATCTATAAGCTTTGGAGGCACAGATACGCAGTATTTT. Translating it yields CASQSISFGGTDTQYF.

The V gene is TRBV11-3, the J gene TRBJ2-1; tentatively, D is TRBD1 or TRBD2 (5 bases each). V was pared by 4 bases and J by 2 bases, with 9 bases between. The CDR3 contains 14 residues. Germline CDR1 is SGHNT and CDR2 is YENEEA. The CDR3 DNA is TGTGCCAGCAGCTCCAGGGACCCCTACAATGAGCAGTTCTTC. This sequence encodes CASSSRDPYNEQFF.

This clone turned up a few times. The chain couples TRBV10-3 to TRBJ2-7; tentatively, D is TRBD2 (6 bases). Trimming removed 0 bases from V and 6 bases from J, with 15 bases in between. This CDR3 region has 15 residues. CDR1 is ENHRY, CDR2 SYGVKD, per germline. Here the CDR3 DNA reads TGTGCCATCAGTGAGTCGGGACTCCTGATGGGCGAGCAGTACTTC. The encoded protein is CAISESGLLMGEQYF.

The J gene is TRBJ2-2, the V gene TRBV29-1, with TRBD1 matching over 7 bases. Trimming removed 5 bases from V and 7 bases from J; junction bases left unmatched: 7. Germline-derived CDR1 and CDR2 are SQVTM and ANQGSEA. This CDR3 is 13 amino acids long. CDR3 sequence reads: CSVMGQRSGELFF. CDR3 DNA sequence: TGCAGCGTTATGGGACAGCGGAGCGGGGAGCTGTTTTTT.

The CDR3 bases are TGTGCCATCAGTGAGAGAGGAGATACGCAGTATTTT. It translates to CAISERGDTQYF. The rearrangement uses TRBV10-3 and TRBJ2-3; D not resolved. Per the germline V gene, CDR1 is ENHRY and CDR2 is SYGVKD. CDR3 size: 12 residues. V was pared by 2 bases and J by 5 bases, with 5 bases between.